Listed below are T cell receptor beta chains from one sample, sequenced in a study of T and B cells in COVID-19 patients. Each CDR3 protein is one row after TCRdb ran MiXCR on the multiplex PCR reads. Found here are fewer than 20,000 distinct CDR3 sequences, around 35% of them singletons; the top ten hold about 15%. The sequencing sample was made of blood. The receptor source for this set is a human donor with active COVID-19. Each CDR3 is given with its conserved first and last residue. D genes are given only for firm matches. Where a row states a size, it is once, few, many or the class of an expanded clone; other rows omit it.

V gene	D gene	J gene	clone size	CDR3 DNA	CDR3 protein
TRBV18	NA	TRBJ1-4	few	TGTGCCAGTCGGAGGGGTGAAAATGAAAAACTGTTTTTT	CASRRGENEKLFF
TRBV27	NA	TRBJ1-1	NA	TGTGCCAGCAGTTCAATCCGGGACAAGTCTACTGAAGCTTTCTTT	CASSSIRDKSTEAFF
TRBV6-1	TRBD1	TRBJ2-3	NA	TGTGCCAGCAGTGAAGCAGGGGGCAAAGATACGCAGTATTTT	CASSEAGGKDTQYF
TRBV12-3/TRBV12-4	NA	TRBJ1-2	few	TGTGCCAGCAGTTTGGACGGCAACTATGGCTACACCTTC	CASSLDGNYGYTF
TRBV19	NA	TRBJ1-2	few	TGTGCCAGTAGTATAGGTGGGGGGGCGCGATATGGCTACACCTTC	CASSIGGGARYGYTF
TRBV19	NA	TRBJ1-1	NA	TGTGCCAGTAGTATAGTTCAGGGGACCACTGAAGCTTTCTTT	CASSIVQGTTEAFF
TRBV6-5	NA	TRBJ1-2	NA	TGTGCCAGCAGCCCCTTAGGGCCGCCAAATGGCTACACCTTC	CASSPLGPPNGYTF
TRBV7-9	NA	TRBJ1-6	NA	TGTGCCAGCAGCCGGAGCCACGGACTACGTATCGGTTCACCCCTCCACTTT	CASSRSHGLRIGSPLHF
TRBV6-5	NA	TRBJ2-1	NA	TGTGCCAGCAGTTACTCGGGTGGGGGGTACTACAATGAGCAGTTCTTC	CASSYSGGGYYNEQFF
TRBV6-4	NA	TRBJ2-6	medium-sized	TGTGCCAGCAGTGACGCCAGCAACTCTGGGGCCAACGTCCTGACTTTC	CASSDASNSGANVLTF
TRBV6-2/TRBV6-3	TRBD1	TRBJ2-2	NA	TGTGCCAGCAGTTACTCCCCCGGGACAGGGTACACCGGGGAGCTGTTTTTT	CASSYSPGTGYTGELFF
TRBV29-1	NA	TRBJ1-1	medium-sized	TGCAGCGTGACCAGGGGTCAGGCTTTCTTT	CSVTRGQAFF
TRBV19	TRBD1	TRBJ2-3	few	TGTGCCAGTAGTCCCGGACAGGGAGGATCCAATACGCAGTATTTT	CASSPGQGGSNTQYF
TRBV24-1	TRBD2	TRBJ2-1	once	TGTGCCACCAGATCCCTAGCGGGGGGCCAGGATGAGCAGTTCTTC	CATRSLAGGQDEQFF
TRBV13	TRBD2	TRBJ2-3	NA	TGTGCCAGCAGAACCGGGACTAGCGGGGGGGCCCCAGATACGCAGTATTTT	CASRTGTSGGAPDTQYF
TRBV15	NA	TRBJ2-2	medium-sized	TGTGCCACCAGCACACAGAACACCGGGGAGCTGTTTTTT	CATSTQNTGELFF
TRBV12-3/TRBV12-4	TRBD2	TRBJ2-4	NA	TGTGCCAGCAGATCCCTAGCGGGTGAGCTAGCCAAAAACATTCAGTACTTC	CASRSLAGELAKNIQYF
TRBV29-1	NA	TRBJ1-2	NA	TGCAGCGTTGGGGGGGTTTCTAACTATTGCTACACCTTC	CSVGGVSNYCYTF